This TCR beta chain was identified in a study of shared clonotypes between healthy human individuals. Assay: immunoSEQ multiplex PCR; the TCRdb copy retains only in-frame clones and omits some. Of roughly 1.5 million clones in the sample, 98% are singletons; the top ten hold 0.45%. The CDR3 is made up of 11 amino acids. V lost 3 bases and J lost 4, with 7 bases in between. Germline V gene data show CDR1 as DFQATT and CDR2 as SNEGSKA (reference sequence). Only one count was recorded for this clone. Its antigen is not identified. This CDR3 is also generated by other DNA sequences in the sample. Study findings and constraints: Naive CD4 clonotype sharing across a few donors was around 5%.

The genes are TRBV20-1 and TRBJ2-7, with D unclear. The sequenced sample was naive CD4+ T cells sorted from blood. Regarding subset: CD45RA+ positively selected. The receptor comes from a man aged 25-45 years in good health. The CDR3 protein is CSARGGYEQYF. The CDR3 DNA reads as TGCAGTGCTAGGGGCGGTTACGAGCAGTACTTC.